A selection of T cell receptor beta chains follows, all from one sample in a study of Graves' ophthalmopathy and Graves' hyperthyroidism. TCRdb re-derived calls from the multiplex PCR reads in MiXCR, one entry per CDR3 protein. The table has 450,000 to 600,000 distinct CDR3 sequences, roughly 39% seen once. Input material: peripheral blood or thyroid tissue (not recorded which). These receptors came from an adult man with Graves' hyperthyroidism. The CDR3 runs from the conserved cysteine through the conserved F or W. The order of the fields is J gene, clone size, V gene, D gene, CDR3 DNA, CDR3 protein. A D gene is named only where the DNA matches it firmly. The size field is filled for only some rows; it gives once, few, many or a size class.

J: TRBJ2-7
size: many
V: TRBV2
D: .
DNA: TGTGCCAGCGGGGGTTTCCCCCTCGAGCAGTACTTC
CDR3: CASGGFPLEQYF

J: TRBJ1-1
size: .
V: TRBV4-3
D: .
DNA: TGCGCCAGCAGCCAAGATACAGGGAGCCCTGAAGCTTTCTTT
CDR3: CASSQDTGSPEAFF

J: TRBJ2-3
size: few
V: TRBV2
D: .
DNA: TGTGCCAGCTGGGGCACAGATACGCAGTATTTT
CDR3: CASWGTDTQYF

J: TRBJ1-1
size: many
V: TRBV19
D: .
DNA: TGTGCCAGTATACAAAGCAGGGGTCGCCAGACCTACACTGAAGCTTTCTTT
CDR3: CASIQSRGRQTYTEAFF

J: TRBJ1-2
size: many
V: TRBV9
D: .
DNA: TGTGCCAGCAGCGCAGGGTCAAACTATGGCTACACCTTC
CDR3: CASSAGSNYGYTF

J: TRBJ1-4
size: few
V: TRBV5-1
D: TRBD1
DNA: TGCGCCAGCAGCTTGGTACAGGGGTTCGGGCTAAAGGGAGAAAAACTGTTTTTT
CDR3: CASSLVQGFGLKGEKLFF

J: TRBJ1-1
size: .
V: TRBV6-6
D: TRBD1
DNA: TGTGCCAGCAGCGCCCCGGACAGGGCTACTGAAGCTTTCTTT
CDR3: CASSAPDRATEAFF

J: TRBJ2-6
size: few
V: TRBV19
D: TRBD1
DNA: TGTGCCAGTAGTCTTCAACAGGGGGTGAGCTCTGGGGCCAACGTCCTGACTTTC
CDR3: CASSLQQGVSSGANVLTF

J: TRBJ1-2
size: .
V: TRBV24-1
D: .
DNA: TGTGCCACCAGTGATCCGTCGGAGGGAACCTATGGCTACACCTTC
CDR3: CATSDPSEGTYGYTF

J: TRBJ2-2
size: few
V: TRBV7-3
D: TRBD2
DNA: TGTGCCAGCAGCTTAAGCGGGGGGTATGATGAGCAGTTTTTT
CDR3: CASSLSGGYDEQFF

J: TRBJ2-1
size: .
V: TRBV7-8
D: TRBD2
DNA: TGTGCCAGCACATGGTCTAGCGGGGCCTCCTACAATGAGCAGTTCTTC
CDR3: CASTWSSGASYNEQFF

J: TRBJ1-6
size: .
V: TRBV6-6
D: .
DNA: TGTGCCAACAGTCACTCAGGGAGCTCCTATAATTCACCCCTCCACTTT
CDR3: CANSHSGSSYNSPLHF

J: TRBJ1-3
size: many
V: TRBV7-9
D: TRBD1
DNA: TGTGCCAGCAGCTGGACAGGGGTAGGAAACACCATATATTTT
CDR3: CASSWTGVGNTIYF

J: TRBJ2-2
size: .
V: TRBV5-4
D: .
DNA: TGTGCCAGCAGGGAGAGACCGAACACCGGGGAGCTGTTTTTT
CDR3: CASRERPNTGELFF

J: TRBJ2-5
size: many
V: TRBV25-1
D: .
DNA: TGTGCCAGCAGTGAATCAGTGGGGGCACCCCAAGAGACCCAGTACTTC
CDR3: CASSESVGAPQETQYF

J: TRBJ2-7
size: many
V: TRBV6-5
D: .
DNA: TGTGCCAGCAGTCGTCAGGTCTCCTACGAGCAGTACTTC
CDR3: CASSRQVSYEQYF

J: TRBJ2-3
size: .
V: TRBV7-8
D: TRBD1
DNA: TGTGCCAGCAGCTTTCGGGACAGGGGCACAGATACGCAGTATTTT
CDR3: CASSFRDRGTDTQYF

J: TRBJ2-7
size: few
V: TRBV10-1
D: TRBD2
DNA: TGCGCCAGCAGCCAAGATAGCGCTAGCGGGACACTAGCCTCCTACGAGCAGTACTTC
CDR3: CASSQDSASGTLASYEQYF

J: TRBJ2-7
size: .
V: TRBV2
D: TRBD1
DNA: TGTGCCAGCAGTAAGGACAGGGGCGGGAACTACGAGCAGTACTTC
CDR3: CASSKDRGGNYEQYF

J: TRBJ1-1
size: .
V: TRBV5-1
D: .
DNA: TGCGCCAGCAGCTTGGGGAGGCACGGGACTGAAGCTTTCTTT
CDR3: CASSLGRHGTEAFF

J: TRBJ2-5
size: many
V: TRBV9
D: .
DNA: TGTGCCAGCAGCTCGGGACATCTCGAGACCCAGTACTTC
CDR3: CASSSGHLETQYF

J: TRBJ1-1
size: few
V: TRBV5-8
D: .
DNA: TGTGCCAGCAGCTTGATAGGGGAGGGGACTGAAGCTTTCTTT
CDR3: CASSLIGEGTEAFF

J: TRBJ2-5
size: .
V: TRBV12-5
D: .
DNA: TGTGCTAGTGGTTTGGACTTACAAGAGACCCAGTACTTC
CDR3: CASGLDLQETQYF

J: TRBJ2-7
size: .
V: TRBV7-8
D: .
DNA: TGTGCCAGCAGCTTAGGTGCAGGTTCCAACGAGCAGTACTTC
CDR3: CASSLGAGSNEQYF

J: TRBJ2-7
size: many
V: TRBV7-2
D: .
DNA: TGTGCCAGCAGCCCCAGAGCGTACAGGGAGAAGATGAATTGGTACGAGCAGTACTTC
CDR3: CASSPRAYREKMNWYEQYF

J: TRBJ1-5
size: many
V: TRBV24-1
D: TRBD1
DNA: TGTGCCACCAGTGCCAACAGGGGAGGCAATCAGCCCCAGCATTTT
CDR3: CATSANRGGNQPQHF

J: TRBJ2-7
size: few
V: TRBV7-6
D: .
DNA: TGTGCCAGCACTTACCGGGGCCTAGCCGGCTACGAGCAGTACTTC
CDR3: CASTYRGLAGYEQYF

J: TRBJ2-2
size: many
V: TRBV24-1
D: .
DNA: TGTGCCACCAGTGATTTTAAAGTTCCCACCGGGGAGCTGTTTTTT
CDR3: CATSDFKVPTGELFF

J: TRBJ1-1
size: many
V: TRBV6-6
D: .
DNA: TGTGCCACCGGTATGGGCGGGAACACTGAAGCTTTCTTT
CDR3: CATGMGGNTEAFF

J: TRBJ2-7
size: many
V: TRBV4-2
D: TRBD1
DNA: TGTGCCAGCAGCCAAGATCGAGGGACAGGGAGCTACGAGCAGTACTTC
CDR3: CASSQDRGTGSYEQYF

J: TRBJ1-1
size: many
V: TRBV12-3/TRBV12-4
D: .
DNA: TGTGCCAGCAGGACTCTCGACACTGAAGCTTTCTTT
CDR3: CASRTLDTEAFF

J: TRBJ2-5
size: .
V: TRBV7-2
D: TRBD2
DNA: TGTGCCACAACTAGCGGGAGGGCCCCCGGAGAGACCCAGTACTTC
CDR3: CATTSGRAPGETQYF

J: TRBJ2-6
size: .
V: TRBV5-1
D: .
DNA: TGCGCCAGCAGCAGCTCCCGCTCTGGGGCCAACGTCCTGACTTTC
CDR3: CASSSSRSGANVLTF

J: TRBJ1-1
size: .
V: TRBV9
D: .
DNA: TGTGCCAGCAGCGTAAGGGGGTTAGGGGACACTGAAGCTTTCTTT
CDR3: CASSVRGLGDTEAFF

J: TRBJ1-1
size: .
V: TRBV7-2
D: TRBD1
DNA: TGTGCCAGCAGCTTATATCCGGTACCAGGGGGGAGCACTGAAGCTTTCTTT
CDR3: CASSLYPVPGGSTEAFF

J: TRBJ1-2
size: many
V: TRBV2
D: .
DNA: TGTGCCAGCAGTGATCCCTATGCGGCCATCTATGGCTACACCTTC
CDR3: CASSDPYAAIYGYTF

J: TRBJ1-5
size: many
V: TRBV12-3/TRBV12-4
D: .
DNA: TGTGCCAGCAGCCGCTTGAGCAATCAGCCCCAGCATTTT
CDR3: CASSRLSNQPQHF

J: TRBJ2-7
size: many
V: TRBV20-1
D: .
DNA: TGCAGTGCTCCGATACCCCCGGGAGCGCAGTACTTC
CDR3: CSAPIPPGAQYF

J: TRBJ1-5
size: many
V: TRBV24-1
D: TRBD1
DNA: TGTGCCACCAGTGATGACAGGGTATCCGGTCAGCCCCAGCATTTT
CDR3: CATSDDRVSGQPQHF